The T cell receptor (beta chain) under discussion was sequenced for a study of OX40 agonist ivuxolimab in advanced cancers. The overall study: At doses from 0.01 to 10 mg/kg, patients were given intravenous ivuxolimab every 2 weeks. Eligibility admitted prior anti-PD-1, anti-PD-L1 or anti-CTLA-4 therapy; about 40% had some.

The ends were cut back, 7 bases at V and 5 bases at J, with 15 bases in the middle. Germline CDR1 SGHAT, CDR2 FQNNGV. The CDR3 contains 14 residues. TCRdb keeps only in-frame clones here, not all; method: immunoSEQ multiplex PCR. In the table there are about 67,000 clones, 87% of which are singletons. This material consisted of CD4+ or CD8+ T cells sorted from blood, taken in a trial of the OX40 agonist ivuxolimab. J is TRBJ2-1 and V is TRBV11-2; D is ambiguous. The TCR was taken from an adult with an advanced solid tumor such as melanoma, head and neck, liver or kidney cancer. Here the CDR3 reads CASKISLDDNEQFF. CDR3 sequence (DNA): TGTGCCAGCAAAATTAGCCTCGACGACAATGAGCAGTTCTTC.